This entry features one T cell receptor beta chain sequence. Its antigen is not yet known. Base qualities are missing; no much larger clone stands one base away. Genomic DNA was extracted from sorted cells with the Quick-DNA Microprep Kit. Amplification of TCRbeta DNA was done with the immunoSEQ hsTCRbeta kit, following the protocol from the manufacturer. TCRbeta libraries were sequenced on an Illumina MiSeq instrument. As for the authors' bioinformatics: Following removal of out-of-frame sequences, 2 million to 2.5 million distinct TCRbeta sequences were retained, with an average of around 70,000 per individual. Each individual was scored by the count of 164 previously reported CMV-associated TCRbeta sequences and the total productive distinct TCRbeta count. A beta-binomial model was reimplemented in Python, and scikit-learn random forests with default parameters were trained on data from the US cohort. Classifier performance on the Belgian cohort was summarized as median AUC with percentile confidence intervals calculated over 10,000 bootstrap iterations. TCRdb carries this immuneACCESS record with in-frame sequences only. Its versions omit some clonotypes, under half of them owing to an unresolved V gene in the studies checked, with the rest unexplained. The DNA gave D and trimming, while V, J and clone size come from that table. For this sample the table gives under 75,000 clones, of which around three quarters were detected only once. Jointly, the top ten make up around 0.53% of the sample.

The germline V gene yields MGHRA for CDR1 and YSYEKL for CDR2. At the junction V is shortened by 0 bases and J by 1 base, with 22 bases in between. The CDR3 covers 20 residues, taking in both the cysteine and the phenylalanine. Only the CDR3 part of the read is kept: 60 bases, read in frame from the first base. A FACSAria II was used to sort memory CD4+ T cells, defined as single viable CD3+CD4+CD8-CD45RO+ cells. CMV serostatus was determined using a Roche Elecsys assay that detects serum IgG against CMV pp150, pp28, p38 and p52. After thawing, total CD4+ T cells were enriched by positive selection with CD4 magnetic microbeads. The samples came from a separate study whose specific focus was interrogating the CD4+ T cell memory repertoire. Peripheral blood mononuclear cells were isolated and cryopreserved following standard operating procedures; serum was stored at -80 °C. CD3-PerCP (BW264/56), CD4-APC (RPA-T4), CD45RO-PE (UCHT1) and CD8-Pacific Orange (3B5) antibodies were used for staining, and non-viable cells were excluded with Sytox blue.

These data are taken from a study of memory CD4+ T cells and cytomegalovirus serostatus (dated by TCRdb to 2018 to 2020). For the wider study: The 35 or so healthy Belgian adults in the cohort included 9 who were CMV seropositive and 24 who were CMV seronegative. The study sequenced CD4+ memory TCRbeta repertoires of a Belgian cohort with known cytomegalovirus serostatus to replicate a published TCR-based CMV serostatus classifier.

General findings and caveats noted by the study authors: On the Belgian cohort, the classifier built on the original framework reached a median bootstrapped AUC of almost 0.96, with a 95% CI of 0.76-1.00. For predicting CMV serostatus, the median bootstrapped AUC was about 0.95 using the original framework and about 0.9 using a US-trained random forest. Of more than 150 previously reported CMV-associated TCRbeta sequences, about 72 appeared in the CD4+ memory repertoires, each in one to five individuals. Only CD4+CD45RO+ memory cells were sequenced, unlike the original study, which covered naive and memory CD4+ and CD8+ populations. Results were interpreted as suggesting that the CMV-associated TCR signature is largely present in the CD4+ memory repertoire.

The receptor's source is an adult in good health and CMV-seronegative. Some clones in this sample may be carry-over from other donors' samples. The V and J segments used are TRBV4-1 and TRBJ1-5; TRBD1 is a possible D gene, resting on 5 matching bases. The sequenced sample was memory CD4+ T cells from blood. The DNA is TGCGCCAGCAGCCAAGATTTGCGGGGGTTGAGCCAAAGGAGCAATCAGCCCCAGCATTTT. Translated, it reads CASSQDLRGLSQRSNQPQHF.